The 19 T cell receptor beta chains in this list originate from one sample, sequenced in a study of Ad26.COV2.S vaccination and SARS-CoV-2 variants. Noted treatment: approximately 18 received Ad26.COV2.S at low or high dose, single or two shots; several received placebo; per-sample allocation not given. Samples analyzed were those drawn on day 63 after the first vaccine or placebo injection. Libraries were prepared by immunoSEQ multiplex PCR; TCRdb keeps only in-frame clonotypes and omits some of them. This table holds 350,000 to 450,000 clones, about 89% found once. The sequenced sample was peripheral blood, obtained in a trial of Ad26.COV2.S vaccine versus placebo. The receptor set was obtained from a person between 18 and 59 years old who received the Ad26.COV2.S COVID-19 vaccine or a placebo.

The chain is built from TRBV28 and TRBJ1-2; D unclear. The CDR3 loop spans 15 amino acids. Trimming removed 3 bases at V and 7 bases at J, with 18 bases between. Germline lookup yields CDR1 MDHEN and CDR2 SYDVKM. For the CDR3, the DNA is TGTGCCAGCAGTTTGGCAGGCCGAATGCGGAGTGGCTACACCTTC. It codes for CASSLAGRMRSGYTF.

CDR3 protein: CASTPWVENTEAFF. The DNA of the CDR3 is TGTGCCAGCACCCCGTGGGTAGAAAACACTGAAGCTTTCTTT. V gene TRBV5-6 combines with J gene TRBJ1-1, with D uncertain. The germline V gene has CDR1 SGHDT and CDR2 YYEEEE. Trimming stripped 6 bases from V and 2 bases from J, with 14 bases between. This CDR3 spans 14 amino acids.

The gene calls are TRBV25-1 and TRBJ2-1; D uncertain. Germline lookup yields CDR1 MGHDK and CDR2 SYGVNS. The CDR3 runs to 15 residues. V was cut by 3 bases and J by 0 bases, with 9 bases left in between. CDR3 sequence (DNA): TGTGCCAGCAGTGAGCCCAGATACTCCTACAATGAGCAGTTCTTC. Its protein is CASSEPRYSYNEQFF.

This chain joins TRBV21-1 and TRBJ2-7; the table names TRBD2, a call not compared with the DNA. TRBV21-1 is deemed a pseudogene. CDR3 length: 14 amino acids. CDR3 nucleotides: TGTGCCAGCAGCAAACTAGCGGGGTCCTACGAGCAGTACTTC. Protein: CASSKLAGSYEQYF.

This clone was counted a few times. The V and J genes are TRBV5-8 and TRBJ2-7; 11 nucleotides line up with TRBD2. This CDR3 comprises 14 residues. Germline values: CDR1 SGHTS, CDR2 YDEGEE. The ends lost 4 bases at V and 4 bases at J; junction bases unmatched: 4. The CDR3 is CASSVGTSGYEQYF. CDR3 DNA: TGTGCCAGCAGCGTCGGGACTAGCGGTTACGAGCAGTACTTC.

The chain uses TRBV28 and TRBJ2-1; the match to TRBD2 covers 8 bases. The CDR3 sequence is 15 residues long. After removal of 3 bases from V and 6 bases from J, the junction contained 7 bases not matched to a gene. Germline V CDR1 and CDR2: MDHEN, SYDVKM. The CDR3: CASSLGGRRGNEQFF. The CDR3 coding sequence is TGTGCCAGCAGTTTGGGCGGGAGGAGGGGCAATGAGCAGTTCTTC.

This chain connects TRBV12-3 or TRBV12-4 to TRBJ2-1; D gene uncertain. Trimming cost V 4 bases and J 8 bases, with 12 bases left between them. The CDR3 runs 13 residues. The CDR3 DNA reads as TGTGCCAGCAGTTCGCCCGGTGGCGATGAGCAGTTCTTC. Amino acids: CASSSPGGDEQFF.

V and J are TRBV5-1 and TRBJ2-5; possible D gene TRBD2, 5 bases. From germline, CDR1 is SGHRS and CDR2 YFSETQ. The CDR3 runs to 14 residues. V was trimmed by 0 bases and J by 5 bases, leaving 11 bases between them. The CDR3 nucleotides are TGCGCCAGCAGCTTGGGGGGTGGGAGCGAGACCCAGTACTTC. It translates to CASSLGGGSETQYF.

The V and J genes are TRBV5-1 and TRBJ2-7, with D hard to call. The CDR3 is 13 amino acids. The V end was cut by 6 bases, the J end by 7 bases, with 17 bases between. The germline gives CDR1 SGHRS, CDR2 YFSETQ. The CDR3 sequence: CASTADPVGEQYF. The CDR3, as DNA: TGCGCCAGCACCGCGGATCCCGTCGGGGAGCAGTACTTC. Full variable domain (rest looked up from reference TRBV5-1 and TRBJ2-7): KAGVTQTPRYLIKTRGQQVTLSCSPISGHRSVSWYQQTPGQGLQFLFEYFSETQRNKGNFPGRFSGRQFSNSRSEMNVSTLELGDSALYLCASTADPVGEQYFGPGTRLTVT.

V and J are TRBV3-1 (or the pseudogene TRBV3-2) and TRBJ2-1; 8 bases line up with TRBD2. The V and J ends lost 2 bases and 4 bases, in that order; junction bases with no gene match: 13. Germline V gene data show CDR1 as LGHDT and CDR2 as YNNKEL (reference sequence). The CDR3 is 18 residues long. DNA of the CDR3: TGTGCCAGCAGCCAAAAAACCTCAAGCGGGAGTATATACAATGAGCAGTTCTTC. It specifies CASSQKTSSGSIYNEQFF.

The CDR3 DNA sequence: TGTGCCAGCAGCCTGGGGACTAGCGTTTACGAGCAGTACTTC. Amino acids: CASSLGTSVYEQYF. The rearrangement joins TRBV6-5 to TRBJ2-7, with 10 bases identical to TRBD2. The CDR3 consists of 14 residues. CDR1 MNHEY and CDR2 SVGAGI come from the germline V gene. The V and J ends lost 6 bases and 4 bases, in that order; junction bases with no gene match: 6.

The CDR3 protein is CASGRSNEQFF. CDR3 nucleotides: TGTGCCAGCGGGAGGAGCAATGAGCAGTTCTTC. The V call is TRBV2, the J call TRBJ2-1; maybe TRBD2 (6 bases). The ends were cut back, 8 bases at V and 6 bases at J, with 8 bases in the middle. The CDR3 spans 11 residues. Germline V CDR1 and CDR2: SNHLY, FYNNEI.

The chain uses TRBV5-1 and TRBJ2-3, with 7 nucleotides matching TRBD2. This CDR3 has 14 residues. CDR1 is SGHRS, CDR2 YFSETQ, per germline. Unmatched junction bases numbered 4, after V lost 0 bases and J lost 6 bases. In nucleotides, the CDR3 is TGCGCCAGCAGCTTGGGCGGGAGAAGGGATACGCAGTATTTT. Its protein product is CASSLGGRRDTQYF.

This chain joins TRBV20-1 and TRBJ1-1; the D gene is possibly TRBD1 (5 bases). The CDR3 loop spans 12 amino acids. Germline assignment: CDR1 DFQATT and CDR2 SNEGSKA (reference sequence). The V gene lost 3 bases and the J gene lost 4 bases, with 9 bases spanning the gap. The DNA of the CDR3 is TGCAGTGCTAGTCCTGGGGCCACTGAAGCTTTCTTT. Its translation is CSASPGATEAFF.

The V gene is TRBV19, the J gene TRBJ1-1; D may be TRBD1 (5 bases). Germline CDR1 LNHDA, CDR2 SQIVND (reference sequence). Between the trimmed V and J ends, which lost 8 bases and 4 bases, there was a span of 14 bases. CDR3 size: 13 residues. The CDR3 loop reads CASCPIQGTEAFF. The CDR3 region has the DNA TGTGCCAGTTGTCCCATTCAGGGCACTGAAGCTTTCTTT.

This sequence joins TRBV2 and TRBJ2-7; no definite D call. The V end lost 5 bases, the J end lost 4 bases, and 6 bases lay between the germline ends. This CDR3 has 11 residues. The germline gives CDR1 SNHLY, CDR2 FYNNEI. The CDR3 protein is CASSPEYEQYF. CDR3 coding DNA: TGTGCCAGCAGTCCGGAATACGAGCAGTACTTC. Together with reference TRBV2 and TRBJ2-7, the CDR3 gives the full variable domain: EPEVTQTPSHQVTQMGQEVILRCVPISNHLYFYWYRQILGQKVEFLVSFYNNEISEKSEIFDDQFSVERPDGSNFTLKIRSTKLEDSAMYFCASSPEYEQYFGPGTRLTVT.

The V gene is TRBV6-5, the J gene TRBJ2-7, with D possibly being TRBD2 (5 bases). The CDR3 is 14 amino acids. Trimming removed 5 bases from V and 2 bases from J, with 13 bases in between. Germline assignment: CDR1 MNHEY and CDR2 SVGAGI. The CDR3 DNA reads TGTGCCAGCAGTAATTTCCGACTACCCTACGAGCAGTACTTC. Translation: CASSNFRLPYEQYF.

This chain joins TRBV11-3 and TRBJ2-5, with 12 bases matching TRBD2. The CDR3 runs 17 residues. CDR1 is SGHNT and CDR2 is YENEEA in the germline V gene. Trimming took 1 base from V and 2 from J; bases not matched to a gene: 5. The CDR3 is CASSLGLAGVLQETQYF. CDR3 in DNA: TGTGCCAGCAGCTTAGGACTAGCGGGGGTCTTACAAGAGACCCAGTACTTC.

The chain carries TRBV18 and TRBJ1-2; D ambiguous. Trimming pared 2 bases from V and 5 bases from J, leaving 9 bases between. CDR3 size: 13 residues. Germline CDR1 and CDR2: KGHSH and LQKENI. For the CDR3, the DNA is TGTGCCAGCTCACCAGACGGATGGTATGGCTACACCTTC. The encoded protein is CASSPDGWYGYTF. The whole variable domain, remainder taken from reference TRBV18 and TRBJ1-2, is NAGVMQNPRHLVRRRGQEARLRCSPMKGHSHVYWYRQLPEEGLKFMVYLQKENIIDESGMPKERFSAEFPKEGPSILRIQQVVRGDSAAYFCASSPDGWYGYTFGSGTRLTVV.